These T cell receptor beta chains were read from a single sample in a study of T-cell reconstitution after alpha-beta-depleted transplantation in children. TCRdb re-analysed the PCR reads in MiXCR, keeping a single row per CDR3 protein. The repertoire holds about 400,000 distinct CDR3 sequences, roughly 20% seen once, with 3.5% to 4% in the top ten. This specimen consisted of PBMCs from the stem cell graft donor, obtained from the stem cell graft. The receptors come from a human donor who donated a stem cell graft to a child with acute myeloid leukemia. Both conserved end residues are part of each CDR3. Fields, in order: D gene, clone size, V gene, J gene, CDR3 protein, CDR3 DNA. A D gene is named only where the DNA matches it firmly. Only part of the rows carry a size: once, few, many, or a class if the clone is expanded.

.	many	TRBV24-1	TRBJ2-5	CATSDFGHEETQYF	TGTGCCACCAGTGATTTCGGGCACGAAGAGACCCAGTACTTC
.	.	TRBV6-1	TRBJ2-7	CATQNGQGISYEQYF	TGTGCCACCCAAAACGGGCAGGGAATCTCCTACGAGCAGTACTTC
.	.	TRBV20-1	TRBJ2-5	CSARVGTRETQYF	TGCAGTGCTAGAGTCGGGACAAGGGAGACCCAGTACTTC
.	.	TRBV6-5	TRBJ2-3	CASSYDVAESTDTQYF	TGTGCCAGCAGTTACGATGTAGCGGAGAGCACAGATACGCAGTATTTT
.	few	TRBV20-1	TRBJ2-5	CSARSRETQYF	TGCAGTGCTAGATCGCGAGAGACCCAGTACTTC
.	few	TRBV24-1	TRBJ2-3	CATSDGKDTYTDTQYF	TGTGCCACCAGTGATGGTAAGGACACCTACACAGATACGCAGTATTTT
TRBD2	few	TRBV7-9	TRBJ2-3	CASSPLPAGGLDTQYF	TGTGCCAGCAGCCCCCTCCCAGCGGGAGGGTTAGATACGCAGTATTTT
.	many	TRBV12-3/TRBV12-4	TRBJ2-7	CASSSGPLSYEQYF	TGTGCCAGCAGTTCCGGGCCCCTCTCCTACGAGCAGTACTTC
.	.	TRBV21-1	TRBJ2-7	CASPLAGDYEQYF	TGTGCCAGCCCGCTAGCGGGGGACTACGAGCAGTACTTC
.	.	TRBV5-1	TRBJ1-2	CASSPGEGSIYTF	TGCGCCAGCAGCCCCGGAGAGGGTTCGATCTACACCTTC
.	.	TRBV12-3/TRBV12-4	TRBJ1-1	CASSPRSGAEAFF	TGTGCCAGCAGTCCTAGGTCGGGCGCTGAAGCTTTCTTT
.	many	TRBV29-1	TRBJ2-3	CSVEVGSTDTQYF	TGCAGCGTTGAGGTGGGATCGACGGATACGCAGTATTTT
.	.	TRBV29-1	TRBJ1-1	CSVELLAANTEAFF	TGCAGCGTTGAACTTCTGGCAGCGAACACTGAAGCTTTCTTT
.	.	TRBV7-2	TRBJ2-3	CASSLDGTLTDTQYF	TGTGCCAGCAGCTTAGACGGGACGTTGACAGATACGCAGTATTTT
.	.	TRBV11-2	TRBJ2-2	CASSTLAIKNTGELFF	TGTGCCAGCAGCACTCTAGCGATTAAGAACACCGGGGAGCTGTTTTTT
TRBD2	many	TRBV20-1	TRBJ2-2	CSATLRGSGITGELFF	TGCAGTGCTACCCTTAGAGGTAGCGGGATCACCGGGGAGCTGTTTTTT
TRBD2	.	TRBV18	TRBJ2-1	CASSPGLAGVGDEQFF	TGTGCCAGCTCACCGGGACTAGCGGGAGTCGGCGATGAGCAGTTCTTC
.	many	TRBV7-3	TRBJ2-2	CASSPTESGTGELFF	TGTGCCAGCAGCCCAACGGAGTCGGGCACCGGGGAGCTGTTTTTT
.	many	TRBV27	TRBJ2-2	CASSFEVGWELFF	TGTGCCAGCAGTTTTGAGGTGGGGTGGGAGCTGTTTTTT
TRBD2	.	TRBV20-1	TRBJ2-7	CSAATGTTTYEQYF	TGCAGTGCTGCCACCGGGACTACAACCTACGAGCAGTACTTC
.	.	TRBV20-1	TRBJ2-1	CSARPAGIAYNEQFF	TGCAGTGCTAGGCCGGCGGGAATCGCCTACAATGAGCAGTTCTTC
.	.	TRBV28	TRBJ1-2	CASSPRGGGYGYTF	TGTGCCAGCAGTCCACGCGGGGGCGGGTATGGCTACACCTTC
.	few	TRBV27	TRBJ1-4	CASSRGPRINEKLFF	TGTGCCAGCTCTCGGGGGCCGAGGATTAATGAAAAACTGTTTTTT
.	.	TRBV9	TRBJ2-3	CASSARSFTDTQYF	TGTGCCAGCAGCGCCCGTTCCTTCACAGATACGCAGTATTTT
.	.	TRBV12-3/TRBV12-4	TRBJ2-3	CASSYRGTPESDTQYF	TGTGCCAGCAGTTACCGCGGGACCCCGGAATCAGATACGCAGTATTTT
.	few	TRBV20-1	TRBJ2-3	CSASAKGSTRTDTQYF	TGCAGTGCTAGCGCGAAAGGATCTACTCGCACAGATACGCAGTATTTT
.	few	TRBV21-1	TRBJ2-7	CASRDINYEQYF	TGTGCCAGCAGAGACATAAACTACGAGCAGTACTTC
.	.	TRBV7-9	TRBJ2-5	CASSLGFGGGAETQYF	TGTGCCAGCAGCTTAGGGTTCGGAGGGGGCGCCGAGACCCAGTACTTC
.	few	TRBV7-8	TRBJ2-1	CASSSVRRDEQFF	TGTGCCAGCAGCTCCGTCCGGAGGGATGAGCAGTTCTTC
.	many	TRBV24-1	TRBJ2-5	CATSDRRQTQETQYF	TGTGCCACCAGTGATAGACGACAGACCCAAGAGACCCAGTACTTC
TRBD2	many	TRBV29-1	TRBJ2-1	CSVSLAGGPYEQFF	TGCAGCGTTAGTTTAGCGGGAGGGCCGTATGAGCAGTTCTTC
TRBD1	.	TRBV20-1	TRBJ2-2	CSARGFKGQGTTGELFF	TGCAGTGCTAGAGGGTTTAAGGGACAGGGGACCACCGGGGAGCTGTTTTTT
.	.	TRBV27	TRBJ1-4	CASRSQVDNEKLFF	TGTGCCAGCAGGTCACAGGTGGATAATGAAAAACTGTTTTTT
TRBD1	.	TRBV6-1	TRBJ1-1	CASSTLWHRGGDDGTEAFF	TGTGCCAGCAGCACCTTATGGCACAGGGGAGGGGACGATGGCACTGAAGCTTTCTTT
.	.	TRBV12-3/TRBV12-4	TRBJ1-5	CASRSGTNNHPQHF	TGTGCCAGCAGAAGCGGGACTAACAATCACCCCCAGCATTTT
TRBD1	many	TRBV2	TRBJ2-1	CASGDRGGEQFF	TGTGCCAGCGGGGACAGAGGTGGGGAGCAGTTCTTC
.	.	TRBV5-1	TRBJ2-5	CASSLNDGQETQYF	TGCGCCAGCAGCTTGAACGACGGCCAAGAGACCCAGTACTTC
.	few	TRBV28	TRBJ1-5	CASKQGWGQPQHF	TGTGCCAGCAAGCAGGGCTGGGGTCAGCCCCAGCATTTT